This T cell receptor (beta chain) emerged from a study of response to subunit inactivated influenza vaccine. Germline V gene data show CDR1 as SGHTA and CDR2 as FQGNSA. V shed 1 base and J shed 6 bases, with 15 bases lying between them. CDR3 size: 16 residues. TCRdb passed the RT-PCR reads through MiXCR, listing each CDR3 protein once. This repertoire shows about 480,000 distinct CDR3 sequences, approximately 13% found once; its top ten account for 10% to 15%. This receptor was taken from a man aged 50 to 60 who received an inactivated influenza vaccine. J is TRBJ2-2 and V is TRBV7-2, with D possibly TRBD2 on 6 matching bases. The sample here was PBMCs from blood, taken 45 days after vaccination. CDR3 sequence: CASSLVSGVTPGELFF. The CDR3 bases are TGTGCCAGCAGCTTAGTGTCGGGAGTAACCCCCGGGGAGCTGTTTTTT.